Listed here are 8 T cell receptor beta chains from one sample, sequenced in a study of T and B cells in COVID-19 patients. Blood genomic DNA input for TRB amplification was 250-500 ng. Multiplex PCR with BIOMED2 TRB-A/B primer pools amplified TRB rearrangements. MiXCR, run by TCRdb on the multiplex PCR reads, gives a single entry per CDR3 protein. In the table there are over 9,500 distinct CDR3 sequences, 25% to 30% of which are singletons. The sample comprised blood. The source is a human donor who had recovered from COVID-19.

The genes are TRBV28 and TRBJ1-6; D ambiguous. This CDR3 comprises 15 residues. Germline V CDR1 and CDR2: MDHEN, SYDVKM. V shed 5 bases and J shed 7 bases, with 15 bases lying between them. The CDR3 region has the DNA TGTGCCAGCAGTCCCCTCCATGATCCAAATTCACCCCTCCACTTT. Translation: CASSPLHDPNSPLHF. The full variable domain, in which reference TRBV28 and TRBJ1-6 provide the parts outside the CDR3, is DVKVTQSSRYLVKRTGEKVFLECVQDMDHENMFWYRQDPGLGLRLIYFSYDVKMKEKGDIPEGYSVSREKKERFSLILESASTNQTSMYLCASSPLHDPNSPLHFGNGTRLTVT.

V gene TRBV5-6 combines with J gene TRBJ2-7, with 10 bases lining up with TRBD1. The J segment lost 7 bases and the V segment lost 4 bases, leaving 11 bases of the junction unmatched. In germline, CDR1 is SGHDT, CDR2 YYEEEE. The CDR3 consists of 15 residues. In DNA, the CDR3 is TGTGCCAGCAGCGGGGGGGGGACAGGGGAAATAGAGCAGTACTTC. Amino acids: CASSGGGTGEIEQYF. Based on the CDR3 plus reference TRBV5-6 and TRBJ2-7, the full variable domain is DAGVTQSPTHLIKTRGQQVTLRCSPKSGHDTVSWYQQALGQGPQFIFQYYEEEERQRGNFPDRFSGHQFPNYSSELNVNALLLGDSALYLCASSGGGTGEIEQYFGPGTRLTVT.

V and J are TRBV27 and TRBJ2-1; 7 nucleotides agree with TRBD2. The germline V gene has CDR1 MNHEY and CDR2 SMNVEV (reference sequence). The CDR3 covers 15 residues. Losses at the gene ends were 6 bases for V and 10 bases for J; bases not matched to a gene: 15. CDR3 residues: CASRLRDYSAKEQFF. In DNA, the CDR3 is TGTGCCAGCAGATTGCGGGACTACTCAGCAAAAGAGCAGTTCTTC.

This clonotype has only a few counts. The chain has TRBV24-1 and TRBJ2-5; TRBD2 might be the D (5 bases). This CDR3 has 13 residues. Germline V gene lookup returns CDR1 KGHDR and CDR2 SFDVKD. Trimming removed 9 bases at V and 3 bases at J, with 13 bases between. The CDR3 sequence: CATSEIGEETQYF. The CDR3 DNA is TGTGCCACCTCCGAAATCGGGGAAGAGACCCAGTACTTC.

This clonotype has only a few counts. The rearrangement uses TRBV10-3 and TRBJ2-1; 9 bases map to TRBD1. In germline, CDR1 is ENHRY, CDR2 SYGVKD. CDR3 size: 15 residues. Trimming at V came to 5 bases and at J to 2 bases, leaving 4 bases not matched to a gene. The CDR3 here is CAISSGTGPYNEQFF. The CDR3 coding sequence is TGTGCCATCAGTTCCGGGACAGGGCCCTACAATGAGCAGTTCTTC.

The CDR3 DNA is TGTGCCACCAGCAGAGGAGGGTCTGGAAACACCATATATTTT. Translated, it gives CATSRGGSGNTIYF. This chain uses TRBV15 with TRBJ1-3; unclear D gene. The CDR3 runs 14 residues. Germline CDR1 and CDR2: LNHNV and YYDKDF (reference sequence). V was shortened by 1 base and J by 1 base, with 5 bases between the two germline ends.

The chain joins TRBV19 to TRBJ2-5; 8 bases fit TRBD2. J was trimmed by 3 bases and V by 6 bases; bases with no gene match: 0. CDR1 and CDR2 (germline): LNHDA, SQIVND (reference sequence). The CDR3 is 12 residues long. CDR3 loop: CASRLAEETQYF. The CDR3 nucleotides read TGTGCCAGTAGACTAGCGGAAGAGACCCAGTACTTC.

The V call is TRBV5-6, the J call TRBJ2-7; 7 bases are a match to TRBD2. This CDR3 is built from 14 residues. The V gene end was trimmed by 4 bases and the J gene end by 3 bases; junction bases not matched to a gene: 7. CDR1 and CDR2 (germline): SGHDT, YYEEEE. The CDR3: CASSGGGGIYEQYF. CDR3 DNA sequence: TGTGCCAGCAGCGGGGGGGGGGGGATCTACGAGCAGTACTTC.